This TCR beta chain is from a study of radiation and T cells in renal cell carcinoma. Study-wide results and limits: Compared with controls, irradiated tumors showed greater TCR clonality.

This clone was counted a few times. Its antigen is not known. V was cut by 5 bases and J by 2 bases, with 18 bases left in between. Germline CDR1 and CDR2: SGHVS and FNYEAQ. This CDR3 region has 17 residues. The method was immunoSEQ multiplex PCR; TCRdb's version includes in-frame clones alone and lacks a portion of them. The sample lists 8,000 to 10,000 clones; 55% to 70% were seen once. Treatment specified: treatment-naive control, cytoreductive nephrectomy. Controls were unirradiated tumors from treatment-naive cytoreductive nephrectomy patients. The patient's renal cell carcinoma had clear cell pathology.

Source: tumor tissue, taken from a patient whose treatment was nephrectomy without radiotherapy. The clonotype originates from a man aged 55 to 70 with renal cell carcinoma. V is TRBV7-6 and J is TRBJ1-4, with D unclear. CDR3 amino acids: CASSPAYWSGTNEKLFF. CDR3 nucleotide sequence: TGTGCCAGCAGCCCCGCATATTGGTCCGGGACTAATGAAAAACTGTTTTTT.